This T cell receptor beta chain came from a study of T cell repertoires in cytomegalovirus infection. Details on this clonotype: What it binds is not known.

TCRdb recomputed calls from the reads with MiXCR, one row per CDR3 protein. The table includes some 920,000 distinct CDR3 sequences, 31% detected once. The CDR3 spans 16 residues. V shed 4 bases and J shed 7 bases, with 20 bases lying between them. Per the germline V gene, CDR1 is MDHEN and CDR2 is SYDVKM. The chain carries TRBV28 and TRBJ2-1, with D possibly matching TRBD1 (6 bases). This clonotype was obtained from a human donor in good health (CMV status not recorded). Some clones in this sample may be carry-over from other donors' samples. The sequences come from cultured CD8+ T cells from PBMCs, collected from culture after CMV antigen stimulation. The CDR3 protein is CASSSLQGPPGNEQFF. CDR3 sequence (DNA): TGTGCCAGCAGTTCTCTACAGGGCCCGCCGGGAAATGAGCAGTTCTTC.